One sample yielded the 24 T cell receptor beta chains listed below, sequenced in a study of T-cell memory formation after mild COVID-19. TCRdb passed the 5' RACE reads through MiXCR, listing each CDR3 protein once. The table shows about 110,000 distinct CDR3 sequences, with 13% to 15% occurring only once. The sample consisted of PBMCs or a T cell subset sorted from them (not recorded which). Source of these receptors: a man younger than 35 who had mild COVID-19 (a few samples of this study predate the infection). Cell type and time point are not known.

The rearrangement uses TRBV13 and TRBJ2-5; possibly TRBD2 for D (6 bases). The V end lost 7 bases, the J end lost 2 bases, and 11 bases lay between the germline ends. This CDR3 region has 13 residues. Germline loops: CDR1 PRHDT, CDR2 FYEKMQ (reference sequence). CDR3 amino acids: CASMEGRQETQYF. The DNA for the CDR3 is TGTGCCAGCATGGAGGGTAGGCAAGAGACCCAGTACTTC.

The chain employs TRBV28 and TRBJ2-3, with a weak D call TRBD1 (6 bases). The CDR3 totals 18 residues. Trimming removed 7 bases from V and 2 bases from J, with 25 bases in between. The germline V gene encodes CDR1 MDHEN and CDR2 SYDVKM. In nucleotides, the CDR3 is TGTGCCAGCACTAGTTTACGAGCTCAGGGGTTCTTCACAGATACGCAGTATTTT. Translated: CASTSLRAQGFFTDTQYF.

This clonotype was observed a few times. The chain carries TRBV7-6 and TRBJ1-1; D unresolved. The germline V and J ends were trimmed by 1 base and 0 bases, with 9 bases remaining between them. This CDR3 is built from 15 residues. Germline V lookup: CDR1 SGHVS, CDR2 FNYEAQ. The DNA of the CDR3 is TGTGCCAGCAGCTTAGAGGCGGTCATGAACACTGAAGCTTTCTTT. Its translation is CASSLEAVMNTEAFF.

V usage is TRBV10-3 and J usage is TRBJ2-3, with D perhaps being TRBD1 or TRBD2 (6 bases each). The V end was cut by 11 bases, the J end by 4 bases, with 25 bases between. From germline, CDR1 is ENHRY and CDR2 SYGVKD. This CDR3 spans 16 amino acids. The CDR3 DNA follows: TGTGCCTCCGGCGGATCCGAGACAGGAGGGGCAGATACGCAGTATTTT. As protein: CASGGSETGGADTQYF.

This sequence joins TRBV6-1 and TRBJ2-3, with D hard to call. V was clipped by 4 bases and J by 0 bases, with 11 bases between them. The CDR3 totals 15 residues. Germline assignment: CDR1 MNHNS and CDR2 SASEGT. This CDR3 reads CASSGVTGSTDTQYF. The DNA for the CDR3 is TGTGCCAGCAGTGGGGTGACTGGGAGCACAGATACGCAGTATTTT.

This chain connects TRBV7-6 to TRBJ1-1; the D gene is possibly TRBD1 (5 bases). Germline CDR1 reads SGHVS; CDR2 reads FNYEAQ. The V end lost 5 bases, the J end lost 5 bases, and 12 bases lay between the germline ends. There are 13 residues in the CDR3. The CDR3 region has the DNA TGTGCCAGCAGCGAAAGGGGAATAACTGAAGCTTTCTTT. Protein: CASSERGITEAFF.

The chain recombines TRBV7-2 with TRBJ2-3; D is perhaps TRBD1 or TRBD2 (5 bases each). Per germline, CDR1 SGHTA and CDR2 FQGNSA. The length of the CDR3 is 16 residues. V lost 4 bases and J lost 1, with 15 bases in between. The CDR3 DNA is TGTGCCAGCAGCTCCTTGGTGGGGGATCGCACAGATACGCAGTATTTT. Protein: CASSSLVGDRTDTQYF.

The chain carries TRBV20-1 and TRBJ2-1; D possibly corresponds to TRBD2 (6 bases). CDR3 length: 14 amino acids. CDR1 and CDR2 from the germline V gene are DFQATT and SNEGSKA (reference sequence). Trimming removed 6 bases from V and 4 bases from J, with 16 bases in between. CDR3 bases: TGCAGTGCCCAATCCGGGACTGGATACAATGAGCAGTTCTTC. Its translation is CSAQSGTGYNEQFF.

CDR3 amino acids: CASSFTYEQYF. The CDR3 bases are TGTGCCAGCAGCTTCACCTACGAGCAGTACTTC. This chain connects TRBV11-3 to TRBJ2-7; D call uncertain. V was clipped by 3 bases and J by 2 bases, with 2 bases between them. CDR1 and CDR2 from the germline V gene are SGHNT and YENEEA. The CDR3 extends over 11 amino acids.

This clonotype appeared many times. The chain recombines TRBV5-1 with TRBJ2-1; weak D call: TRBD1 (5 bases). V was clipped by 0 bases and J by 10 bases, with 5 bases between them. The CDR3 has 11 residues. From germline, CDR1 is SGHRS and CDR2 YFSETQ. The CDR3 DNA is TGCGCCAGCAGCTTGGCAGGGGAGCAGTTCTTC. Its translation is CASSLAGEQFF.

The rearrangement joins TRBV6-5 to TRBJ2-3; D is possibly TRBD2 (5 bases). Germline assignment: CDR1 MNHEY and CDR2 SVGAGI. CDR3 size: 16 residues. Trimming removed 5 bases at V and 1 base at J, with 16 bases between. The CDR3 is CASSSRHGVGTDTQYF. In nucleotides, the CDR3 is TGTGCCAGCAGTAGTCGACACGGGGTGGGCACAGATACGCAGTATTTT.

This clonotype occurred a few times. V is TRBV7-6 and J is TRBJ2-7; tentative D call: TRBD1 (5 bases). The V end lost 1 base, the J end lost 2 bases, and 9 bases lay between the germline ends. The germline V gene has CDR1 SGHVS and CDR2 FNYEAQ. The CDR3 covers 14 residues. The CDR3 DNA sequence: TGTGCCAGCAGCTTAGAAAGGGGAACCTACGAGCAGTACTTC. It codes for CASSLERGTYEQYF.

As DNA, the CDR3 is TGTGCCAGCAGCTTGGACAGGGCGGCAGATACGCAGTATTTT. This sequence encodes CASSLDRAADTQYF. This chain connects TRBV11-2 to TRBJ2-3; 8 nucleotides align to TRBD1. The V segment lost 3 bases and the J segment 4 bases; nucleotides outside the gene matches: 3. The germline V gene has CDR1 SGHAT and CDR2 FQNNGV. CDR3 length: 14 amino acids.

This clonotype was seen repeatedly, ten times or more. The genes are TRBV4-1 and TRBJ1-1; 7 nucleotides line up with TRBD1. Germline V gene data show CDR1 as MGHRA and CDR2 as YSYEKL. CDR3 size: 15 residues. V lost 3 bases, J lost 4 bases, and 8 bases stayed unmatched. CDR3 sequence (DNA): TGCGCCAGCAGCCACCCGGACAGGCTGAGCACTGAAGCTTTCTTT. Amino acids: CASSHPDRLSTEAFF.

The rearrangement joins TRBV7-9 to TRBJ1-1, with 10 bases matching TRBD1. The junction had 9 bases not matched to a gene; V was cut back by 4 bases and J by 4 bases. Germline values: CDR1 SEHNR, CDR2 FQNEAQ (reference sequence). The CDR3 consists of 16 residues. This CDR3 reads CASSSAPGQGFTEAFF. CDR3 coding DNA: TGTGCCAGCAGCTCGGCCCCGGGACAGGGGTTCACTGAAGCTTTCTTT.

This CDR3 is CAISETGGSTDTQYF. CDR3 DNA sequence: TGTGCCATCAGTGAGACGGGGGGTAGCACAGATACGCAGTATTTT. V gene TRBV10-3 combines with J gene TRBJ2-3; TRBD2 matches 7 bases. With V trimmed by 2 bases and J by 0 bases, 2 bases remained unmatched. Per germline, CDR1 ENHRY and CDR2 SYGVKD. The CDR3 covers 15 residues.

The chain joins TRBV7-9 to TRBJ2-7; D uncertain. Germline CDR1 reads SEHNR; CDR2 reads FQNEAQ (reference sequence). This CDR3 contains 13 residues. V lost 5 bases and J 1 base, leaving 9 bases between the germline ends. CDR3 DNA sequence: TGTGCCAGCAGCCCCCAGAATTCCTACGAGCAGTACTTC. Its translation: CASSPQNSYEQYF.

The chain recombines TRBV6-5 with TRBJ1-6; D not resolved. Looked up from germline, CDR1 is MNHEY and CDR2 is SVGAGI. The CDR3 covers 13 residues. V dropped 2 bases and J dropped 12 bases, with 11 bases sitting between them. CDR3 protein: CASSYASEEPLHF. DNA of the CDR3: TGTGCCAGCAGTTACGCCTCGGAAGAACCCCTCCACTTT.

This clonotype has only a few counts. The rearrangement joins TRBV9 to TRBJ2-1, with 7 bases matching TRBD1. Germline assignment: CDR1 SGDLS and CDR2 YYNGEE. This CDR3 region has 14 residues. V trimming: 1 base; J trimming: 8 bases; junction bases outside the gene matches: 6. The CDR3 protein is CASSVRPGQYEQFF. DNA for the CDR3: TGTGCCAGCAGCGTAAGACCGGGACAGTATGAGCAGTTCTTC.

The rearrangement joins TRBV4-1 to TRBJ1-6; the D is unclear. Trimming stripped 0 bases from V and 0 bases from J, with 6 bases between. From germline, CDR1 is MGHRA and CDR2 YSYEKL. The CDR3 is 16 residues long. CDR3 residues: CASSQEQSSYNSPLHF. As DNA, the CDR3 is TGCGCCAGCAGCCAAGAACAGAGCTCCTATAATTCACCCCTCCACTTT.

The chain recombines TRBV11-2 with TRBJ2-2; D call uncertain. The CDR3 runs to 13 residues. Per germline, CDR1 SGHAT and CDR2 FQNNGV. Trimming stripped 5 bases from V and 4 bases from J, with 8 bases between. The CDR3 nucleotides are TGTGCCAGCAGCCGGACGGGCACCGGGGAGCTGTTTTTT. This translates into CASSRTGTGELFF.

This clonotype has at least ten counts. This sequence joins TRBV12-3 or TRBV12-4 and TRBJ1-2; D unclear. V was pared by 3 bases and J by 5 bases, with 10 bases between. The CDR3 has 13 residues. The CDR3 sequence is CASSFEGLYGYTF. In nucleotides, the CDR3 is TGTGCCAGCAGTTTCGAGGGTCTTTATGGCTACACCTTC.

The chain employs TRBV5-1 and TRBJ2-2, with 9 bases aligning to TRBD1. The length of the CDR3 is 15 residues. V was pared by 1 base and J by 8 bases, with 6 bases of the junction left unmatched. Germline CDR1 and CDR2: SGHRS and YFSETQ. The CDR3 loop is CASSLRQGVAGELFF. CDR3 in DNA: TGCGCCAGCAGCTTGAGACAGGGGGTTGCTGGGGAGCTGTTTTTT.

This clonotype came up many times. The V call is TRBV29-1, the J call TRBJ2-7; 7 nucleotides line up with TRBD1. Germline CDR1 reads SQVTM; CDR2 reads ANQGSEA. This CDR3 region has 10 residues. The CDR3 region is CRTGTYEQYV. The CDR3 bases are TGCAGGACAGGGACCTACGAGCAGTACGTC.